A single sample is the source of the 9 T cell receptor beta chains below, sequenced in a study of blood T cell repertoires in COVID-19. The assay was immunoSEQ multiplex PCR, and TCRdb's table has in-frame clones only and misses some. Of under 250,000 clones listed, about 85% are singletons. Sequences were obtained from peripheral blood. Source of these receptors: a man aged 18 to 29 with active or convalescent COVID-19.

Comment on this clone: Its ends do not fully match the called genes, so a read error is possible. This sample also contains other DNA sequences that code for the same CDR3. CDR3 coding DNA: TGTGCTAGCAGCTTGATAGTCACTAGCGGGAGGATTTACGAGCAGTACTTC. This codes for CASSLIVTSGRIYEQYF. The V and J genes are TRBV5-4 and TRBJ2-7, with TRBD2 matching over 12 bases. The CDR3 contains 17 residues. Germline CDR1 and CDR2: SGHNT and YYREEE (reference sequence).

The V gene is TRBV15, the J gene TRBJ1-4, with D unclear. The V gene lost 0 bases and the J gene lost 8 bases, with 16 bases spanning the gap. The CDR3 sequence is 16 residues long. CDR1 is LNHNV, CDR2 YYDKDF, per germline (reference sequence). CDR3 nucleotides: TGTGCCACCAGCAGAGATCTCGACGGGTCGGGAGAAAAACTGTTTTTT. This encodes CATSRDLDGSGEKLFF.

This rearrangement joins TRBV7-9 to TRBJ1-2, with TRBD1 identical over 9 bases. This CDR3 contains 15 residues. Trimming took 1 base from V and 8 from J; bases not matched to a gene: 8. Germline V CDR1 and CDR2: SEHNR, FQNEAQ (reference sequence). The CDR3 sequence is CASSLENRGRGGYTF. CDR3 in DNA: TGTGCCAGCAGCTTAGAAAACAGGGGGCGAGGCGGCTACACCTTC.

On this clone itself: Germline is not matched at one junction end, which may reflect a read error. This chain uses TRBV5-8 with TRBJ1-1, with D unresolved. The CDR3 loop spans 12 amino acids. Germline V CDR1 and CDR2: SGHTS, YDEGEE. DNA of the CDR3: TGTGCCAGCAGCTTGGTCAGGAACGGGAAAATCTTT. It codes for CASSLVRNGKIF.

The table lists this clone with a count of one. The chain combines TRBV6-6 with TRBJ1-5; 9 positions agree with TRBD1. Germline-derived CDR1 and CDR2 are MNHNY and SVGAGI (reference sequence). The V and J ends lost 2 bases and 7 bases, in that order; junction bases with no gene match: 9. This CDR3 is 16 amino acids long. The CDR3 protein is CASSYQPGQGDQPQHF. CDR3 in DNA: TGTGCCAGCAGTTACCAACCGGGACAGGGTGACCAGCCCCAGCATTTT.

CDR3 amino acids: CASSQIESGHFYNEQFF. CDR3 bases: TGTGCCAGCAGCCAGATTGAATCGGGACATTTTTACAATGAGCAGTTCTTC. The V call is TRBV14, the J call TRBJ2-1; weak D call: TRBD1 (6 bases). The CDR3 covers 17 residues. V was trimmed by 3 bases and J by 4 bases, leaving 19 bases between them. The germline CDR1 and CDR2 sequences are SGHDN and FVKESK.

The V gene is TRBV19, the J gene TRBJ2-7, with 7 positions matching TRBD1. Germline CDR1 and CDR2: LNHDA and SQIVND (reference sequence). The CDR3 sequence is 14 residues long. The J segment lost 2 bases and the V segment lost 5 bases, leaving 6 bases of the junction unmatched. The CDR3 coding sequence is TGTGCCAGTAGTCCCGGGGACAGACCCTACGAGCAGTACTTC. It specifies CASSPGDRPYEQYF.

Of note for this clone: At one boundary the junction diverges from the germline segment, which might be a read error. The DNA for the CDR3 is TGTGCCAGCAGCCCAAGGAGCGGGGACTCCTTCGAGCAGTACTTC. Translated: CASSPRSGDSFEQYF. The chain couples TRBV9 to TRBJ2-7; TRBD2 matches at 7 bases. CDR1 and CDR2 from the germline V gene are SGDLS and YYNGEE. The CDR3 has 15 amino acids.

V usage is TRBV7-2 and J usage is TRBJ1-5; D is ambiguous. The germline V and J ends were trimmed by 2 bases and 4 bases, with 3 bases remaining between them. Germline CDR1 is SGHTA and CDR2 is FQGNSA. The CDR3 spans 12 residues. The CDR3 DNA is TGTGCCAGCAGCTTACCAAATCAGCCCCAGCATTTT. Protein: CASSLPNQPQHF.